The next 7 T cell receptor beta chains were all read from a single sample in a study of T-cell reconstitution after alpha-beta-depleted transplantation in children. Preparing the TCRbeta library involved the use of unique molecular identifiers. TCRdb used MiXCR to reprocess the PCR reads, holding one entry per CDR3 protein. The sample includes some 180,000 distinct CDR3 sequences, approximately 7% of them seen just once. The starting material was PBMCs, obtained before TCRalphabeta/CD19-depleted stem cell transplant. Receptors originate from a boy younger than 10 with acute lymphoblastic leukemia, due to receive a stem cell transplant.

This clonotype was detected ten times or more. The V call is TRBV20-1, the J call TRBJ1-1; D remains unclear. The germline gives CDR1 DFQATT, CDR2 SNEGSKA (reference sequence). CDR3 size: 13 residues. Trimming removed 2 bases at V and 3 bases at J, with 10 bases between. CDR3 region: CSARIFVDTEAFF. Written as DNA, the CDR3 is TGCAGTGCTAGAATATTCGTGGACACTGAAGCTTTCTTT.

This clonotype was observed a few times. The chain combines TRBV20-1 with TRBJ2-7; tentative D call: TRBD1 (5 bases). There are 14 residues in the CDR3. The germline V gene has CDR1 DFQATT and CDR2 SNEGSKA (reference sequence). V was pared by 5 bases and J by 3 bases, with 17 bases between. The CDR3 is CSAPFDQGIYEQYF. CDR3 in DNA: TGCAGTGCTCCCTTCGATCAGGGAATCTACGAGCAGTACTTC.

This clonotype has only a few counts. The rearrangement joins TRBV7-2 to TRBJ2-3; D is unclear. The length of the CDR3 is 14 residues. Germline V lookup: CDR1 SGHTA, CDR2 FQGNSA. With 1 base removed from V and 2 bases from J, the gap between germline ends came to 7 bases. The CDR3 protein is CASSLVLATDTQYF. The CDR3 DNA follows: TGTGCCAGCAGCTTAGTTTTAGCCACAGATACGCAGTATTTT. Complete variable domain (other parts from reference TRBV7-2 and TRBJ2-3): GAGVSQSPSNKVTEKGKDVELRCDPISGHTALYWYRQSLGQGLEFLIYFQGNSAPDKSGLPSDRFSAERTGGSVSTLTIQRTQQEDSAVYLCASSLVLATDTQYFGPGTRLTVL.

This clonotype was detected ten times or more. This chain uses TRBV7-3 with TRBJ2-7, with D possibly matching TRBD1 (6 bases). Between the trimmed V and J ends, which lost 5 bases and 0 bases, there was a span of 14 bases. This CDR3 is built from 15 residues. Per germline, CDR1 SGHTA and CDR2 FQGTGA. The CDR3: CASSHGTIDSYEQYF. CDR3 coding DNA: TGTGCCAGCAGCCATGGGACAATAGACTCCTACGAGCAGTACTTC.

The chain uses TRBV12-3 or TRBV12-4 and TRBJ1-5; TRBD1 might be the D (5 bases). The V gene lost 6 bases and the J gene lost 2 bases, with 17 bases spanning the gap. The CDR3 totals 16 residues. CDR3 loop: CASRRAREGRNQPQHF. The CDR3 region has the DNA TGTGCCAGCAGAAGAGCCAGGGAAGGGCGCAATCAGCCCCAGCATTTT.

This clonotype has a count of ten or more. CDR3 in DNA: TGCGCCAGCAGCCAAGATTCCGGAACCCTAGCCAAAAACATTCAGTACTTC. Its protein product is CASSQDSGTLAKNIQYF. The V call is TRBV4-3, the J call TRBJ2-4; D gene uncertain. Trimming left V 0 bases short and J 0 bases short, with 12 bases between. CDR1 LGHNA and CDR2 YSLEER come from the germline V gene. The CDR3 contains 17 residues.

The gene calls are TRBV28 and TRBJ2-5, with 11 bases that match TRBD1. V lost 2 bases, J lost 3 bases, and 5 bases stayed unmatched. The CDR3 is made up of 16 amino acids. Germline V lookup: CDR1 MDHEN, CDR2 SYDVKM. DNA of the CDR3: TGTGCCAGCAGTTTACGCGGGACAGGGGGAGAAGAGACCCAGTACTTC. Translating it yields CASSLRGTGGEETQYF.